This T cell receptor (beta chain) was found in a study of cytomegalovirus exposure and HLA in healthy donors. This CDR3 spans 15 amino acids. Trimming removed 5 bases from V and 3 bases from J, with 14 bases in between. Per germline, CDR1 LNHDA and CDR2 SQIVND (reference sequence). A remark on this clone: The antigen is unknown.

The PCR had 60 Vbeta and 13 Jbeta primers. Sequenced by immunoSEQ multiplex PCR; TCRdb stores in-frame clones only, minus some. This sample has tens of thousands of clones; around 80% occur once, and the top ten carry over 2%. Study-wide points: A later analysis, which compared TCR beta chains of equal frequency, found the HLA-associated ones more clonally expanded. V- and J-gene trimming of TCR beta was linked (in a later analysis) to a missense DCLRE1C variant. Reports state that TCR beta sequences accurately predicted most subjects' HLA-A and HLA-B alleles. Cytomegalovirus association was listed for around 180 TCR beta chains.

This receptor was identified in a man between 40 and 49 years old in good health and CMV-seronegative. The V call is TRBV19, the J call TRBJ1-5, with TRBD1 as a possible D gene (6 bases). Sequencing was performed on PBMCs. The CDR3: CASSGWDKDNQPQHF. DNA for the CDR3: TGTGCCAGTAGTGGGTGGGACAAGGACAATCAGCCCCAGCATTTT.